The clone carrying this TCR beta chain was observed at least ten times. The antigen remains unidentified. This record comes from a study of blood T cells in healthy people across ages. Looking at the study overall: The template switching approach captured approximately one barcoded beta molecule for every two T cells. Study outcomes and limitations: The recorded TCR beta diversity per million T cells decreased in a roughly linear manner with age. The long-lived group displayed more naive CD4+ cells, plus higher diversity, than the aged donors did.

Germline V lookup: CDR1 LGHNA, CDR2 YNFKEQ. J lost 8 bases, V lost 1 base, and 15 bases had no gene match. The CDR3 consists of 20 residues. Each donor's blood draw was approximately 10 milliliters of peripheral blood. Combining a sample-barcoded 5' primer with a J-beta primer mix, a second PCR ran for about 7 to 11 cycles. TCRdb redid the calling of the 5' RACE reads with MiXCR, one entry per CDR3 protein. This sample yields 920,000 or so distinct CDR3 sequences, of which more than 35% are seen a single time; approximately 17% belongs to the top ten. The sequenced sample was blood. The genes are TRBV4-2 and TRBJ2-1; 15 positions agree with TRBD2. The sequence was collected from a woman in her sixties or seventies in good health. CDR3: CASSQVVTGLAGGIGDEQFF. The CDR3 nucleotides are TGTGCCAGCAGCCAAGTCGTAACGGGACTAGCGGGAGGAATTGGCGATGAGCAGTTCTTC.